Listed below are T cell receptor beta chains from one sample, sequenced in a study of identical twins. TCRdb reprocessed the 5' RACE reads with MiXCR, giving one entry per CDR3 protein. This sample yields just under 550,000 distinct CDR3 sequences, of which about 16% are seen a single time; around 0.48% belongs to the top ten. The same data also went into a second study, on yellow fever vaccine responses in identical twins.

Sequenced material: CD4+ T cells sorted from blood. These receptors came from a woman aged 18-30 years in good health. CDR3s include the opening cysteine and the closing phenylalanine or tryptophan. Fields, in order: V gene, clone size, D gene, J gene, CDR3 DNA, CDR3 protein. D genes are given only for firm matches. Only part of the rows carry a size: once, few, many, or a class if the clone is expanded.

TRBV5-6	few	TRBD1	TRBJ2-5	TGTGCCAGCAGCGCCTTAGGGGGCGCGGGAGAGACCCAGTACTTC	CASSALGGAGETQYF
TRBV7-6	.	.	TRBJ2-1	TGTGCCAGCAGCTTAAGGAAGGGGGTGGGGGTGAGCTACAATGAGCAGTTCTTC	CASSLRKGVGVSYNEQFF
TRBV15	few	.	TRBJ1-2	TGTGCCACCAGCAGTGGCAGTCTCGACTATGGCTACACCTTC	CATSSGSLDYGYTF
TRBV7-8	.	TRBD1	TRBJ2-3	TGTGCCAGCAGCCCGTGGGACAGCCAAACAGATACGCAGTATTTT	CASSPWDSQTDTQYF
TRBV2	few	.	TRBJ2-2	TGTGCCAGCAAGTATGCGACAGTCACCGGGGAGCTGTTTTTT	CASKYATVTGELFF
TRBV10-3	.	.	TRBJ1-2	TGTGCCATCAGTGGGGCGACTTCAGGGAGTTATGGCTACACCTTC	CAISGATSGSYGYTF
TRBV2	many	.	TRBJ1-5	TGTGCCAGCAGTGAAAGCGGGAGGGACTTCAATCAGCCCCAGCATTTT	CASSESGRDFNQPQHF
TRBV4-1	.	TRBD2	TRBJ2-1	TGCGCCAGCAGCCAGTTGTTTAGCGGGGGGCCTTCCTACAATGAGCAGTTCTTC	CASSQLFSGGPSYNEQFF
TRBV19	.	TRBD1	TRBJ2-3	TGTGCCAGTAGTCCACCGGGACAGGGGCTGTCAAATACGCAGTATTTT	CASSPPGQGLSNTQYF
TRBV3-1	.	.	TRBJ2-5	TGTGCCAGCAGCCAAGGGGCAGGGCAAGAGACCCAGTACTTC	CASSQGAGQETQYF
TRBV5-1	.	TRBD1	TRBJ1-2	TGCGCCAGCAGCGGGGGACAGGGGAACTATGGCTACACCTTC	CASSGGQGNYGYTF
TRBV7-6	few	.	TRBJ1-4	TGTGCCAGCAGCTTAGCGCGGGGTAAAAGAGAAAAACTGTTTTTT	CASSLARGKREKLFF
TRBV7-9	.	.	TRBJ2-2	TGTGCCAGCAGCTCACCAGGGGCCGGGGAGCTGTTTTTT	CASSSPGAGELFF
TRBV4-1	few	.	TRBJ1-6	TGCGCCAGCAGCCAGCGGGAAGAGGTCTATAATTCACCCCTCCACTTT	CASSQREEVYNSPLHF
TRBV7-3	.	TRBD2	TRBJ2-7	TGTGCCAGCAGTGCACTAGCGGGAGTTGGATACGAGCAGTACTTC	CASSALAGVGYEQYF
TRBV29-1	few	.	TRBJ1-1	TGCAGCGTTGATGTGGTTGCTGAAGCTTTCTTT	CSVDVVAEAFF
TRBV11-1	few	TRBD2	TRBJ2-3	TGTGCCAGCAGCTTATACAGCGGGAGCAACAAACACACAGATACGCAGTATTTT	CASSLYSGSNKHTDTQYF
TRBV10-3	.	TRBD2	TRBJ2-1	TGTGCCATCGCCCAAGGACTAGCGGTCTCCAATGAGCAGTTCTTC	CAIAQGLAVSNEQFF
TRBV10-3	few	TRBD2	TRBJ2-5	TGTGCCATCGGACTAGCGGGCCCCCAAGAGACCCAGTATTTC	CAIGLAGPQETQYF
TRBV5-5	few	.	TRBJ2-3	TGTGCCAGCAGCTTGGGGGTCTACACAGATACGCAGTATTTT	CASSLGVYTDTQYF
TRBV7-8	.	.	TRBJ2-7	TGTGCCAGCAGCCAAGGGGCAGGCGAGGCCTACGAGCAGTACTTC	CASSQGAGEAYEQYF
TRBV3-1	.	.	TRBJ2-1	TGTGCCAGCAGCCTATCTAGCGCGCCGGTCAATGAGCAGTTCTTC	CASSLSSAPVNEQFF
TRBV27	.	TRBD2	TRBJ2-5	TGTGCCAGCAGTATGAATCCACCGGGAGGGCCGCAGGAGACCCAGTACTTC	CASSMNPPGGPQETQYF
TRBV12-3/TRBV12-4	.	TRBD1	TRBJ2-1	TGTGCCAGCAGTCCCCGACAGGGCGACGGCTACAATGAGCAGTTCTTC	CASSPRQGDGYNEQFF
TRBV15	.	.	TRBJ2-2	TGTGCCACCAGCAGGAGATCCGGGACGGTGAACACCGGGGAGCTGTTTTTT	CATSRRSGTVNTGELFF
TRBV24-1	.	TRBD1	TRBJ2-3	TGTGCCACCAGTGGTACAGGGGATAGAAGGACAGATACGCAGTATTTT	CATSGTGDRRTDTQYF
TRBV16	few	.	TRBJ1-6	TGTGCCAGCAGCCAACAAAAAGGGATAAATTCACCCCTCCACTTT	CASSQQKGINSPLHF
TRBV19	.	TRBD2	TRBJ2-2	TGTGCCAGTAGTATAGGATCTAGCGGTCACGGGGAGCTGTTTTTT	CASSIGSSGHGELFF
TRBV12-3/TRBV12-4	few	.	TRBJ1-1	TGTGCCAGCATTAAGACAGCGAACACTGAAGCTTTCTTT	CASIKTANTEAFF
TRBV6-1	.	TRBD2	TRBJ2-2	TGTGCCAGCACGGGCAGTGCGGGAGGGCCGGTGGAGCTGTTTTTT	CASTGSAGGPVELFF
TRBV25-1	.	.	TRBJ1-1	TGTGCCAGCAGTGAAAGGGCGGACAGCCAAGTCCCCGTTGAAGCTTTCTTT	CASSERADSQVPVEAFF
TRBV29-1	.	.	TRBJ2-3	TGCAGCGTTGCAACGGGGGCTAGCGGACGTACAGATACGCAGTATTTT	CSVATGASGRTDTQYF
TRBV28	few	.	TRBJ1-6	TGTGCCAGCAGCAAACGGTGGGGATACTATAATTCACCCCTCCACTTT	CASSKRWGYYNSPLHF